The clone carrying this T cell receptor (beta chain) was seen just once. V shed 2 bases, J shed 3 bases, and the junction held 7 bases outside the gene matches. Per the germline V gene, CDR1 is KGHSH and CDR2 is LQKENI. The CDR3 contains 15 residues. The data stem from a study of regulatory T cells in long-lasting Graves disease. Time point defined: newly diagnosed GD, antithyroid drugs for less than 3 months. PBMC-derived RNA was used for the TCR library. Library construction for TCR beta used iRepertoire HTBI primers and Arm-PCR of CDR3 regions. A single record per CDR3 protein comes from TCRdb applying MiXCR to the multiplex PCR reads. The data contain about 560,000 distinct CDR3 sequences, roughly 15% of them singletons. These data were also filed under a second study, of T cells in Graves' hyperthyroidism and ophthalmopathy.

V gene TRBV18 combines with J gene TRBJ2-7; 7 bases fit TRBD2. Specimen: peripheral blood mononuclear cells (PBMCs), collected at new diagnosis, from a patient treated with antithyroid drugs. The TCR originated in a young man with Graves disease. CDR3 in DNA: TGTGCCAGCTCACCAGGGGCTAGCGGACTCTACGAGCAGTACTTC. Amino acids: CASSPGASGLYEQYF.